This T cell receptor beta chain was identified in a study of beta chain features in type 1 diabetes. Study summary: Age, gender and cell yields were alike across patients and healthy donors. Study-wide findings and caveats: Type 1 diabetes patients showed a moderate but significant shortening of TCRB CDR3s in all four CD4+ subsets. A greater similarity of naive, central memory and Treg TCRB repertoires was seen among patients than among healthy donors.

In its sample, this clone was seen a few times. Its specificity is unknown. The isolated RNA, all of it, was reverse transcribed, so expressed TCRB transcripts were what got sequenced. Naive, central memory and regulatory T cell samples produced a mean of approximately 3.6 million reads. Libraries were prepared by immunoSEQ multiplex PCR; TCRdb keeps only in-frame clonotypes and omits some of them. The sample holds 860,000 or so clones, around a sixth seen once. J was trimmed by 6 bases and V by 0 bases; bases with no gene match: 6. The CDR3 consists of 17 residues. Germline assignment: CDR1 LGHNA and CDR2 YSLEER.

The source of this sequence is a woman aged 18-30 years in good health. V usage is TRBV4-3 and J usage is TRBJ2-3, with 13 bases identical to TRBD2. Sequenced: naive CD4+ T cells from blood. CDR3 DNA: TGCGCCAGCAGCCAAGATCGGACTAGCGGGAGTGGGGATACGCAGTATTTT. Its protein product is CASSQDRTSGSGDTQYF.